The sequence of this TCR beta chain was determined in a study of human thymus T cells. The CDR3 runs 15 residues. Trimming left V 6 bases short and J 1 base short, with 12 bases between. Per the germline V gene, CDR1 is SNHLY and CDR2 is FYNNEI. The thymus tissue came from resections taken during corrective heart surgery. Some clones are missing from TCRdb's copy, which holds only in-frame ones; the method was immunoSEQ multiplex PCR. Of some 80,000 clones listed, around 96% are singletons. This receptor was identified in a boy under three years old with a congenital heart defect but otherwise immunologically healthy. The chain has TRBV2 and TRBJ2-2; the D gene is possibly TRBD2 (5 bases). Sample: thymus tissue. The CDR3 spells CASRSAAVNTGELFF. The CDR3 coding sequence is TGTGCCAGCAGGTCCGCAGCGGTGAACACCGGGGAGCTGTTTTTT.